This TCR beta chain was retrieved from a study of cytomegalovirus exposure and HLA in healthy donors. There are 13 residues in the CDR3. Trimming took off 4 bases at V and 5 bases at J, with 9 bases between the two ends. From germline, CDR1 is KGHSH and CDR2 LQKENI. With 60 Vbeta and 13 Jbeta primers, the PCR was carried out. Profiled with immunoSEQ multiplex PCR; TCRdb holds only in-frame clones, not every one. This table has 150,000 to 200,000 clones, around 80% appearing once. Overall study findings and caveats: Most TCR sequences proved rare, with some public TCRs found in many donors. Productive rates of about 87% or about 30% were seen for most TCR beta V segments in an earlier analysis. Later on, an analysis tied 15,000 to 20,000 TCR beta sequences to HLA alleles at 0.05 false discovery rate. TCR beta sequences reportedly predicted most subjects' HLA-A and HLA-B alleles accurately.

This clone was observed once. Antigen: not known. Sequenced sample: PBMCs. The clonotype comes from a girl aged 10 to 17 in good health and CMV-seropositive. This chain joins TRBV18 and TRBJ1-5, with a possible D match to TRBD1 (5 bases). The CDR3 is CASSLARDQPQHF. CDR3 nucleotides: TGTGCCAGCTCACTTGCCAGGGATCAGCCCCAGCATTTT.